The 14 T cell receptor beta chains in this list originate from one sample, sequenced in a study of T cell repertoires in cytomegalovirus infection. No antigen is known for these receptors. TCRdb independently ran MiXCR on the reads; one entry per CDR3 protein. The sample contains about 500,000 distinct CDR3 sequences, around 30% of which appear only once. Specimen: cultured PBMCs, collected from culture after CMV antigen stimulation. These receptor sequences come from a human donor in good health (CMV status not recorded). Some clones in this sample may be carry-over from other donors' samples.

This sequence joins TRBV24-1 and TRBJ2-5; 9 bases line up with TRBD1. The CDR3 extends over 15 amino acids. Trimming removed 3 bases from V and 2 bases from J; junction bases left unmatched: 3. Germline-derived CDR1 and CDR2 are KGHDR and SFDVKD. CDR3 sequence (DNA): TGTGCCACCAGTGATGATGGACAGGGGCAAGAGACCCAGTACTTC. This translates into CATSDDGQGQETQYF.

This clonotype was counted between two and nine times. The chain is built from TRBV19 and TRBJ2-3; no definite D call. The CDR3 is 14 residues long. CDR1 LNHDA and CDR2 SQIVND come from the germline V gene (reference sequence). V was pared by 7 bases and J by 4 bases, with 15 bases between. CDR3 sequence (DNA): TGTGCCAGTATCGGACGGTCCCGTGCAGATACGCAGTATTTT. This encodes CASIGRSRADTQYF.

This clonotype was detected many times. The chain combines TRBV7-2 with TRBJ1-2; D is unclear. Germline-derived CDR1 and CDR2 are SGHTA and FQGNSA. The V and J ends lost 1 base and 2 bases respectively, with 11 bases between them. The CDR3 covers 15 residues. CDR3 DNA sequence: TGTGCCAGCAGCTTAGGTCTCATTTCCAACTATGGCTACACCTTC. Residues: CASSLGLISNYGYTF.

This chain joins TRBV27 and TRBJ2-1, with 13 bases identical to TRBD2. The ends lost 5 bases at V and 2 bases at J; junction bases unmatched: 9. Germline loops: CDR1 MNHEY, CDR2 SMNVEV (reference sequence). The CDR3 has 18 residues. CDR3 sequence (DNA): TGTGCCAGCAGTCCCGGGACTAGCGGGGAGGCCCCCTACAATGAGCAGTTCTTC. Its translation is CASSPGTSGEAPYNEQFF.

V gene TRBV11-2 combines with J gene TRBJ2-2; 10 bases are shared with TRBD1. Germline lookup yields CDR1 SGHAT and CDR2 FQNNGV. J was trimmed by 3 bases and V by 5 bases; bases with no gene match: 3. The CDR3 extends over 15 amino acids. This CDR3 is CASSHDRGHTGELFF. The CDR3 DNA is TGTGCCAGCAGCCATGACAGGGGGCACACCGGGGAGCTGTTTTTT.

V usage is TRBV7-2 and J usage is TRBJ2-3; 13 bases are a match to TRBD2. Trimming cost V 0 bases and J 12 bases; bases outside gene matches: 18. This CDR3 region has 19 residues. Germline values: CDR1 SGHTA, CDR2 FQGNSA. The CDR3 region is CASSLARGLAGRTFPRQYF. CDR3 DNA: TGTGCCAGCAGCTTAGCTAGGGGACTAGCGGGGAGGACGTTCCCCCGCCAGTATTTT.

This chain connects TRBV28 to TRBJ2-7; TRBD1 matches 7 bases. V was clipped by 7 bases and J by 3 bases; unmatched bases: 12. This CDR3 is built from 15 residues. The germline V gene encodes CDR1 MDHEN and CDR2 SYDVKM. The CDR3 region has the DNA TGTGCCAGCACTAGCAGGGACAGTGAGTTCTACGAGCAGTACTTC. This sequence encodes CASTSRDSEFYEQYF.

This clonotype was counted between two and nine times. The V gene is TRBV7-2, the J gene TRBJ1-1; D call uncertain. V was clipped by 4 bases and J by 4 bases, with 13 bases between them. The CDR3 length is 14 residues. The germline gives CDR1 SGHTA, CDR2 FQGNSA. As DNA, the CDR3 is TGTGCCAGCAGCTCCGGGCAGCCTTTCACTGAAGCTTTCTTT. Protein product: CASSSGQPFTEAFF.

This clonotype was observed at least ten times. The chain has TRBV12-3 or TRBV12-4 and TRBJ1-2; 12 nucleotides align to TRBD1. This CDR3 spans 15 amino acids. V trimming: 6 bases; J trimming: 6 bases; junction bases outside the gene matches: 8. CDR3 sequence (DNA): TGTGCCAGCAGCCAGTCGGGACAGGGGGCGAATGGCTACACCTTC. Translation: CASSQSGQGANGYTF.

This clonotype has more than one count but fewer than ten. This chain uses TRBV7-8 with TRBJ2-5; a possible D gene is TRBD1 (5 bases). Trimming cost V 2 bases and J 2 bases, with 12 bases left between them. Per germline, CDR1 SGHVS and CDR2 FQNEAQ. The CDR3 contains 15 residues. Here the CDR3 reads CASSLSGKGQETQYF. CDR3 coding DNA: TGTGCCAGCAGCTTATCAGGGAAAGGGCAAGAGACCCAGTACTTC.

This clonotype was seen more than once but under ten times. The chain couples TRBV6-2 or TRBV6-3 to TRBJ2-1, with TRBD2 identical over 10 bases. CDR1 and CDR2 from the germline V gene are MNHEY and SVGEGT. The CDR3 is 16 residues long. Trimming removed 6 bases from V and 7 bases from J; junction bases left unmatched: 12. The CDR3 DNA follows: TGTGCCAGCAGGGCGAGGACTAGCGGTCGTGGTAATGAGCAGTTCTTC. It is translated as CASRARTSGRGNEQFF.

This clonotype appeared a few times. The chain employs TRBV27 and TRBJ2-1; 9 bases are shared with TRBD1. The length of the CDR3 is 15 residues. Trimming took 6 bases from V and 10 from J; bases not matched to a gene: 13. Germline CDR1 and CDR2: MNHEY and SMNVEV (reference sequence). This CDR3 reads CASRMPGQGGGEQFF. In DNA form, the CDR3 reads TGTGCCAGCAGAATGCCGGGACAGGGAGGGGGAGAGCAGTTCTTC.

The CDR3 sequence: CASSGGRLDSYEQYV. CDR3 nucleotide sequence: TGTGCCAGTTCCGGGGGAAGACTAGACTCCTACGAGCAGTACGTC. This chain links TRBV6-1 with TRBJ2-7, with D perhaps matching TRBD2 (6 bases). Germline lookup yields CDR1 MNHNS and CDR2 SASEGT. The CDR3 is 15 amino acids. The V end was cut by 9 bases, the J end by 0 bases, with 18 bases between.

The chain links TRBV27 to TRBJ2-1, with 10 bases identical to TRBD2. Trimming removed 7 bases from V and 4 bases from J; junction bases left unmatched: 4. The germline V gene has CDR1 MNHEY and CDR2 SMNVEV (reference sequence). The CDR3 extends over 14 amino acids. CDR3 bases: TGTGCCAGCAAACTAGCGGGACGGTACAATGAGCAGTTCTTC. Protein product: CASKLAGRYNEQFF.